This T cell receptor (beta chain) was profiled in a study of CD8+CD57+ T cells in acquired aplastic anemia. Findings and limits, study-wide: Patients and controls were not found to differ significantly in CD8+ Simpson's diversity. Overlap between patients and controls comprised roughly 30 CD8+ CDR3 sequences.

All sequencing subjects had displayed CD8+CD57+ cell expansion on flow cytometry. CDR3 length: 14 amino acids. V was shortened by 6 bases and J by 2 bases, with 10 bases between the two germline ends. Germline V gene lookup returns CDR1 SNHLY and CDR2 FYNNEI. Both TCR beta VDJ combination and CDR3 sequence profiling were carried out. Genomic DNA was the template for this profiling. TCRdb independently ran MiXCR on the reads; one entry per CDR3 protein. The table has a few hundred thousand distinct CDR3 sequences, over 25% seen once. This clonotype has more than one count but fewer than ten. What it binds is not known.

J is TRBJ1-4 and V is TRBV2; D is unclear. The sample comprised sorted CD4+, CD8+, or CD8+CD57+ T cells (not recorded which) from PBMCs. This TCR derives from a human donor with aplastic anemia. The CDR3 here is CASRAVRTNEKLFF. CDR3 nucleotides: TGTGCCAGCAGGGCGGTGAGGACTAATGAAAAACTGTTTTTT.